Reported below is one TCR beta chain. This specimen belongs to a study of blood T cells in healthy people across ages. The individuals who served as donors were healthy Caucasians living in Russia, aged about 6 to 95. This CDR3 is 16 amino acids long. V was shortened by 2 bases and J by 0 bases, with 11 bases between the two germline ends. Germline assignment: CDR1 LGHNT and CDR2 FRNRAP. Sample-barcoded 5' priming and a J-beta primer mix drove a second PCR of roughly 6 to 12 cycles. TCRdb re-called the 5' RACE reads through MiXCR, storing one row per CDR3 protein. The sample includes more than 1,000,000 distinct CDR3 sequences, around 27% of them seen just once. These data were also reused for a study on T cells of mothers and their children. That work states: Three healthy Caucasian mothers and their six children donated.

This receptor was identified in a girl aged 2 to 10 in good health. Sequenced input: blood. J is TRBJ1-3 and V is TRBV12-5; maybe TRBD1 (5 bases). The CDR3 loop is CASGLWGKYSGNTIYF. Written as DNA, the CDR3 is TGTGCTAGTGGTTTGTGGGGGAAATACTCTGGAAACACCATATATTTT.